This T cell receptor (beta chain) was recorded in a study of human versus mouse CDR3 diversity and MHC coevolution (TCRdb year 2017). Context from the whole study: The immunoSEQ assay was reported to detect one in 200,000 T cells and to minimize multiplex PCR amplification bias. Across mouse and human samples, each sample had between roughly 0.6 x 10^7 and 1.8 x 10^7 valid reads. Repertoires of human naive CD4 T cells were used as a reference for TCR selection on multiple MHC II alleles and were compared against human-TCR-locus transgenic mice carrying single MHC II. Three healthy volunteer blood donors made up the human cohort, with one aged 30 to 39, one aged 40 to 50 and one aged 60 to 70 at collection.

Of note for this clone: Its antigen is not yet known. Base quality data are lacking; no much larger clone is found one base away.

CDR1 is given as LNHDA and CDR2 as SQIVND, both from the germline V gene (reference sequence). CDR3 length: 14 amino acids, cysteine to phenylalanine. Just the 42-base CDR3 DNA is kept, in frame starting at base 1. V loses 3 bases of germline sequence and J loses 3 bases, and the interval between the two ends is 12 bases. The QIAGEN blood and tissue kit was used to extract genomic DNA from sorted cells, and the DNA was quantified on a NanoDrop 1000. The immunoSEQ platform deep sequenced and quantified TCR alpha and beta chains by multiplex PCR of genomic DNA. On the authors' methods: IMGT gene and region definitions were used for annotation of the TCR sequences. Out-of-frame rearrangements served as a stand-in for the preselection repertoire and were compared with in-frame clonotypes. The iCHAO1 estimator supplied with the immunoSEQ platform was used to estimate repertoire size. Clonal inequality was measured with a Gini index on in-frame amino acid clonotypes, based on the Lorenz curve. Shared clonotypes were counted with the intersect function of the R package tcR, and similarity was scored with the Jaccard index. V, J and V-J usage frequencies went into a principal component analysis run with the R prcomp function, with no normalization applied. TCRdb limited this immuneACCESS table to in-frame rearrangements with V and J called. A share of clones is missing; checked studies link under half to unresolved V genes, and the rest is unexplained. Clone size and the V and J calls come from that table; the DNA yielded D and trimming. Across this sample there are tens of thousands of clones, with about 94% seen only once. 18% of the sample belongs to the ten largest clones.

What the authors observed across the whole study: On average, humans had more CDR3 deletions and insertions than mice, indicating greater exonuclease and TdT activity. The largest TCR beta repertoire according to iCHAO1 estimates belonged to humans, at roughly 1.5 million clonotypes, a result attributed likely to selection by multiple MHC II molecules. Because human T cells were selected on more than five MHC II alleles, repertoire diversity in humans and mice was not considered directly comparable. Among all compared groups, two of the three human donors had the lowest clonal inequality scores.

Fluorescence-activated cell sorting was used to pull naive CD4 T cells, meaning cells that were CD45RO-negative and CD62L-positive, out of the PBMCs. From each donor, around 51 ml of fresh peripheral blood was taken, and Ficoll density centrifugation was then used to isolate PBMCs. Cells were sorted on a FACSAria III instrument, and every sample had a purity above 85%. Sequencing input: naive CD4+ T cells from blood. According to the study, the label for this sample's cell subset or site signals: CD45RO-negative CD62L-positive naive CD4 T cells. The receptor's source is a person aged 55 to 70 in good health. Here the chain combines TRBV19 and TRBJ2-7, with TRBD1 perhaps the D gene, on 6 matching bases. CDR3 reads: CASSISGQDYEQYF. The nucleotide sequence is TGTGCCAGTAGTATTTCGGGACAAGACTACGAGCAGTACTTC.